Below are 28 T cell receptor beta chains sequenced from a single sample in a study of blood T cell repertoires in COVID-19. TCRdb keeps only in-frame clones here, not all; method: immunoSEQ multiplex PCR. The table lists around 340,000 clones, about 86% of them singletons, with under 8.5% in the top ten. The specimen sequenced was peripheral blood. Source of these receptors: a woman aged 55 to 70 with COVID-19, enrolled during active disease.

The chain links TRBV6-6 to TRBJ1-5, with D possibly TRBD1 on 6 matching bases. In germline, CDR1 is MNHNY, CDR2 SVGAGI (reference sequence). This CDR3 contains 15 residues. V lost 0 bases, J lost 3 bases, and 9 bases lay in between. CDR3 sequence reads: CASSYSDSVNQPQHF. Here the CDR3 DNA reads TGTGCCAGCAGTTACTCGGACAGCGTCAATCAGCCCCAGCATTTT.

CDR3 loop: CASSLGSGNNEQYF. In DNA, the CDR3 is TGCGCCAGCAGCTTGGGGTCAGGGAATAACGAGCAGTACTTC. This sequence joins TRBV5-1 and TRBJ2-7; a weak D match, TRBD1 (5 bases). Germline lookup yields CDR1 SGHRS and CDR2 YFSETQ. There are 14 residues in the CDR3. Trimming cost V 0 bases and J 5 bases, with 12 bases left between them.

The rearrangement links TRBV12-3 or TRBV12-4 to TRBJ1-2; D gene ambiguous. The ends were cut back, 4 bases at V and 2 bases at J, with 5 bases in the middle. The length of the CDR3 is 12 residues. CDR3 protein: CASSSLNYGYTF. The CDR3 bases are TGTGCCAGCAGTTCACTCAACTATGGCTACACCTTC.

The genes are TRBV6-5 and TRBJ2-7; 7 bases line up with TRBD1. CDR3 length: 14 amino acids. From germline, CDR1 is MNHEY and CDR2 SVGAGI. Germline trimming cut 10 bases from V and 5 bases from J; bases unmatched to any gene: 14. This chain's CDR3 is CATRLDRVSDEQYF. In nucleotides, the CDR3 is TGTGCCACCCGCCTAGACAGGGTAAGCGACGAGCAGTACTTC.

This chain links TRBV7-2 with TRBJ2-1, with TRBD2 identical over 10 bases. Germline V gene sequence: CDR1 SGHTA, CDR2 FQGNSA. The CDR3 is made up of 18 amino acids. Trimming removed 1 base from V and 3 bases from J; junction bases left unmatched: 9. The CDR3 DNA follows: TGTGCCAGCAGCTTAGTCGTCCTAGCGGGGGCCTTCTACAATGAGCAGTTCTTC. Its translation is CASSLVVLAGAFYNEQFF.

The sample holds a few counts of this clone. The genes are TRBV6-2 or TRBV6-3 and TRBJ1-6, with D perhaps matching TRBD1 (5 bases). Germline assignment: CDR1 MNHEY and CDR2 SVGEGT. CDR3 length equals 15 residues. Trimming shortened V by 6 bases and J by 1 base, and 10 bases separated the two germline ends. The CDR3 coding sequence is TGTGCCAGCAGCCCAGGGAGATCCTATAATTCACCCCTCCACTTT. Translation gives CASSPGRSYNSPLHF.

The V and J genes are TRBV4-1 and TRBJ1-6; possible D gene TRBD1, 6 bases. V lost 4 bases and J lost 8, with 9 bases in between. The CDR3 sequence is 13 residues long. The germline V gene encodes CDR1 MGHRA and CDR2 YSYEKL. Here the CDR3 reads CASSRTEDSPLHF. The DNA for the CDR3 is TGCGCCAGCAGCCGGACAGAAGATTCACCCCTCCACTTT.

The chain has TRBV19 and TRBJ2-5; the match to TRBD1 covers 9 bases. J lost 5 bases, V lost 5 bases, and 12 bases had no gene match. Germline CDR1 and CDR2: LNHDA and SQIVND (reference sequence). The CDR3 consists of 16 residues. CDR3 residues: CASSAPGQGNTETQYF. In DNA, the CDR3 is TGTGCCAGTAGTGCCCCGGGACAGGGAAATACGGAGACCCAGTACTTC. Full variable domain (missing parts from reference TRBV19 and TRBJ2-5): DGGITQSPKYLFRKEGQNVTLSCEQNLNHDAMYWYRQDPGQGLRLIYYSQIVNDFQKGDIAEGYSVSREKKESFPLTVTSAQKNPTAFYLCASSAPGQGNTETQYFGPGTRLLVL.

The chain combines TRBV25-1 with TRBJ1-2; the D gene is possibly TRBD1 (6 bases). The V end was cut by 7 bases, the J end by 3 bases, with 21 bases between. The CDR3 has 16 amino acids. The germline gives CDR1 MGHDK, CDR2 SYGVNS. Here the CDR3 DNA reads TGTGCCAGCACCGAAAACTGGACAGCCGGGGACTATGGCTACACCTTC. This sequence encodes CASTENWTAGDYGYTF.

J is TRBJ2-5 and V is TRBV30; 7 positions agree with TRBD2. The trim removed 0 bases at V and 2 bases at J, leaving 6 bases unmatched. The germline gives CDR1 GTSNPN, CDR2 SVGIG (reference sequence). The CDR3 contains 15 residues. The CDR3 DNA reads as TGTGCCTGGAGTGTGGCTAGCGGCCCTCAAGAGACCCAGTACTTC. Its translation: CAWSVASGPQETQYF.

In DNA, the CDR3 is TGCGCCAGCAGCCAGTCCGGGACTGGGCAAGAGACCCAGTACTTC. Residues: CASSQSGTGQETQYF. The chain joins TRBV4-1 to TRBJ2-5; the D gene is possibly TRBD2 (6 bases). Looked up from germline, CDR1 is MGHRA and CDR2 is YSYEKL. The CDR3 loop spans 15 amino acids. Between the trimmed V and J ends, which lost 3 bases and 2 bases, there was a span of 13 bases.

The V and J genes are TRBV5-1 and TRBJ1-1; the D gene is possibly TRBD1 (5 bases). The CDR3 is 14 residues long. Trimming pared 0 bases from V and 4 bases from J, leaving 10 bases between. Germline-derived CDR1 and CDR2 are SGHRS and YFSETQ. This CDR3 is CASSLGLRGTEAFF. The CDR3 DNA is TGCGCCAGCAGCTTGGGGCTTAGGGGCACTGAAGCTTTCTTT. The complete variable domain, with remaining parts taken from reference TRBV5-1 and TRBJ1-1, reads KAGVTQTPRYLIKTRGQQVTLSCSPISGHRSVSWYQQTPGQGLQFLFEYFSETQRNKGNFPGRFSGRQFSNSRSEMNVSTLELGDSALYLCASSLGLRGTEAFFGQGTRLTVV.

Concerning this clone: The sample carries other DNA sequences with the same CDR3. The chain recombines TRBV5-1 with TRBJ2-5; 7 bases align to TRBD1. From germline, CDR1 is SGHRS and CDR2 YFSETQ. The length of the CDR3 is 12 residues. Trimming took 5 bases from V and 2 from J; bases not matched to a gene: 0. CDR3 in amino acids: CASRTGQETQYF. CDR3 DNA sequence: TGCGCCAGCAGGACAGGGCAAGAGACCCAGTACTTC.

This chain joins TRBV5-4 and TRBJ2-2; the D is unclear. Germline values: CDR1 SGHNT, CDR2 YYREEE (reference sequence). The V and J ends lost 5 bases and 4 bases respectively, with 9 bases between them. The CDR3 extends over 13 amino acids. The CDR3 sequence: CASRLRVTGELFF. The CDR3 nucleotides read TGTGCCAGCAGGTTAAGAGTCACCGGGGAGCTGTTTTTT.

The CDR3 loop reads CASSPRAVDIQYF. CDR3 in DNA: TGTGCCAGCTCACCACGGGCCGTGGACATTCAGTACTTC. The chain is built from TRBV18 and TRBJ2-4; unclear D gene. V was trimmed by 1 base and J by 8 bases, leaving 9 bases between them. CDR1 is KGHSH, CDR2 LQKENI, per germline. The CDR3 length is 13 residues.

This clone occurred once. The CDR3 reads CASNPGQGGTEAFF. CDR3 bases: TGTGCCAGCAACCCGGGACAGGGAGGTACTGAAGCTTTCTTT. The gene calls are TRBV7-9 and TRBJ1-1; 9 nucleotides align to TRBD1. This CDR3 has 14 amino acids. V dropped 7 bases and J dropped 5; count of bases not matched to a gene: 8. Germline V gene sequence: CDR1 SEHNR, CDR2 FQNEAQ (reference sequence).

The chain is built from TRBV5-5 and TRBJ2-3, with TRBD2 matching over 7 bases. This CDR3 has 14 residues. V shed 3 bases and J 3 bases; nucleotides not matched to a gene: 4. Per germline, CDR1 SGHKS and CDR2 YYEKEE (reference sequence). The CDR3 DNA reads TGTGCCAGCAGCTGGGCGGGGGTGACAGATACGCAGTATTTT. It specifies CASSWAGVTDTQYF.

The rearrangement uses TRBV7-2 and TRBJ2-3; 10 bases fit TRBD2. The CDR3 covers 16 residues. Germline CDR1 is SGHTA and CDR2 is FQGNSA. Trimming took 6 bases from V and 10 from J; bases not matched to a gene: 16. In DNA, the CDR3 is TGTGCCAGCAGTCCAAAGGTACTAGCGGGAAATCTGGCGCAGTATTTT. Translation gives CASSPKVLAGNLAQYF.

This rearrangement joins TRBV5-4 to TRBJ1-1; the D gene is possibly TRBD1 (6 bases). The V gene lost 0 bases and the J gene lost 0 bases, with 9 bases spanning the gap. The CDR3 extends over 15 amino acids. CDR1 SGHNT and CDR2 YYREEE come from the germline V gene (reference sequence). CDR3 nucleotides: TGTGCCAGCAGCTTGGCGGACAGACTGAACACTGAAGCTTTCTTT. It translates to CASSLADRLNTEAFF.

V gene TRBV9 combines with J gene TRBJ2-1; TRBD2 matches at 10 bases. The CDR3 runs 17 residues. Trimming removed 4 bases from V and 2 bases from J; junction bases left unmatched: 9. Germline V CDR1 and CDR2: SGDLS, YYNGEE. CDR3 amino acids: CASSIQGLAGAYNEQFF. DNA of the CDR3: TGTGCCAGCAGCATTCAGGGCCTAGCGGGGGCCTACAATGAGCAGTTCTTC.

This clone was seen only a few times. The rearrangement uses TRBV27 and TRBJ1-5; D remains unclear. The CDR3 is 15 residues long. V dropped 3 bases and J dropped 0 bases, with 9 bases sitting between them. The germline CDR1 and CDR2 sequences are MNHEY and SMNVEV (reference sequence). The CDR3 region has the DNA TGTGCCAGCAGTTTGGTAGCTCCTAGCAATCAGCCCCAGCATTTT. Translated, it gives CASSLVAPSNQPQHF.

V gene TRBV5-1 combines with J gene TRBJ2-1, with D uncertain. The germline gives CDR1 SGHRS, CDR2 YFSETQ. Between the trimmed V and J ends, which lost 0 bases and 6 bases, there was a span of 7 bases. This CDR3 is built from 13 residues. The CDR3 DNA reads TGCGCCAGCAGCTTGGTCGGTCTCAATGAGCAGTTCTTC. Residues: CASSLVGLNEQFF.

The CDR3 bases are TGTGCCAGCAGGCTAAGCGGGGGGGCAGAGACCCAGTACTTC. This codes for CASRLSGGAETQYF. The V call is TRBV2, the J call TRBJ2-5; 10 nucleotides align to TRBD2. This CDR3 contains 14 residues. Germline V CDR1 and CDR2: SNHLY, FYNNEI. The junction had 5 bases not matched to a gene; V was cut back by 6 bases and J by 4 bases.

This rearrangement joins TRBV9 to TRBJ1-2; possibly TRBD1 for D (6 bases). Germline loops: CDR1 SGDLS, CDR2 YYNGEE. The V end lost 0 bases, the J end lost 6 bases, and 12 bases lay between the germline ends. The CDR3 loop spans 14 amino acids. The CDR3 DNA reads TGTGCCAGCAGCGTAGGGCAGGGGCCCGATGGCTACACCTTC. Amino acid sequence: CASSVGQGPDGYTF.

V and J are TRBV2 and TRBJ1-2, with 7 bases identical to TRBD1. Germline loops: CDR1 SNHLY, CDR2 FYNNEI. The CDR3 loop spans 12 amino acids. With 3 bases clipped from V and 7 bases from J, the junction kept 2 bases outside the gene matches. CDR3 protein: CASSDEGAGYTF. CDR3 nucleotides: TGTGCCAGCAGTGACGAGGGGGCTGGCTACACCTTC.

The chain carries TRBV13 and TRBJ2-7; 7 nucleotides agree with TRBD1. V shed 5 bases, J shed 2 bases, and the junction held 3 bases outside the gene matches. In germline, CDR1 is PRHDT, CDR2 FYEKMQ (reference sequence). The CDR3 contains 13 residues. The DNA for the CDR3 is TGTGCCAGCAGCCCCGGGACAGCCTACGAGCAGTACTTC. It translates to CASSPGTAYEQYF.

The chain employs TRBV19 and TRBJ1-1; a possible D gene is TRBD1 (5 bases). Trimming took off 3 bases at V and 0 bases at J, with 17 bases between the two ends. The CDR3 spans 17 residues. CDR1 and CDR2 (germline): LNHDA, SQIVND (reference sequence). The CDR3 DNA reads TGTGCCAGTAGTATCCTACCGGGACTGCCCATGAACACTGAAGCTTTCTTT. Protein: CASSILPGLPMNTEAFF.

The rearrangement uses TRBV4-2 and TRBJ2-7, with a weak D call TRBD1 (5 bases). Trimming shortened V by 0 bases and J by 3 bases, and 9 bases separated the two germline ends. CDR3 length equals 14 residues. Germline CDR1 LGHNA, CDR2 YNFKEQ. CDR3 DNA: TGTGCCAGCAGCCAAGATAAAGGGGACTACGAGCAGTACTTC. Translation gives CASSQDKGDYEQYF.